Sequencing of this TCR beta chain was carried out in a study of glioma-infiltrating T cells. The V gene end was trimmed by 10 bases and the J gene end by 8 bases; junction bases not matched to a gene: 13. Per germline, CDR1 MNHEY and CDR2 SVGAGI. The CDR3 covers 13 residues. Amplification of TCR alpha and beta CDR3 regions from RNA used iRepertoire nested multiplex PCR. TCRdb re-called the multiplex PCR reads through MiXCR, storing one row per CDR3 protein. Here the sample spans over 90,000 distinct CDR3 sequences, about 30% being singletons. Sample: glioma tissue, nonneoplastic brain tissue, or PBMCs (not recorded which). The TCR originated in a human donor with low-grade glioma or glioblastoma, undergoing nonglioma brain surgery, or in good health (not recorded which). V usage is TRBV6-5 and J usage is TRBJ1-1; 7 bases agree with TRBD1. The CDR3 DNA is TGTGCCATCAGCTACAGGGGCGGCACCGAAGCTTTCTTT. Encoded protein: CAISYRGGTEAFF.